This TCR beta chain was observed in a study of blood T cells in healthy people across ages. Study information: Template switching picked up about one barcoded beta molecule for each two T cells.

Next came a second PCR, run for about 6 to 11 cycles, which used a sample-barcoded 5' primer along with a J-beta primer mix. TCRdb ran MiXCR on the 5' RACE reads and lists one entry per CDR3 protein. The data show some 940,000 distinct CDR3 sequences, about 28% seen once. The study's findings and limits: Greater diversity and more naive CD4+ cells were seen in long-lived donors than in aged donors. It was held that diversity estimates obtained from one million T cells represented underestimates.

The CDR3 consists of 16 residues. Germline V lookup: CDR1 MGHDK, CDR2 SYGVNS. The V end was cut by 5 bases, the J end by 3 bases, with 20 bases between. Ten or more counts support this clonotype. Its antigen is undetermined. This sample also belongs to another study, concerning T cells of mothers and their children. Per that study: No T cell clones of persistent microchimeric origin were detected.

Sequencing was performed on blood. The origin of this receptor is a woman in her thirties or forties in good health. The chain carries TRBV25-1 and TRBJ2-7, with D maybe TRBD2 (6 bases). The DNA for the CDR3 is TGTGCCAGCAGTCCCCGGATTGGGGGGACCCTCTACGAGCAGTACTTC. Protein sequence: CASSPRIGGTLYEQYF.